Listed below are T cell receptor beta chains from one sample, sequenced in a study of blood T cell repertoires in COVID-19. Profiling relied on immunoSEQ multiplex PCR, and the TCRdb table lists in-frame clones only, not all of them. The table has more than 55,000 clones, 80% to 95% seen once. The specimen sequenced was peripheral blood. The receptors come from a man of 80 years or more with acute or convalescent COVID-19. CDR3s include the opening cysteine and the closing phenylalanine or tryptophan. The D gene is left open where the match is weak. Rows give clone size only sometimes, using once, few, many, or a class for an expanded clone.

NA TRBJ2-3 TRBD1 TRBV7-2 TGTGCCAGCAGCTTAGCCCGGACAGGGACTTCAGATACGCAGTATTTT CASSLARTGTSDTQYF
NA TRBJ2-2 TRBD1 TRBV28 TGTGCCAGCAGTTACGACAGGGCGAACACCGGGGAGCTGTTTTTT CASSYDRANTGELFF
NA TRBJ2-5 NA TRBV28 TGTGCCAGCAGTATCGGACTACCCCAGGAGACCCAGTACTTC CASSIGLPQETQYF
NA TRBJ1-6 NA TRBV28 TGTGCCAGCAGTTTCAGTATTCCGAATTCACCCCTCCACTTT CASSFSIPNSPLHF
NA TRBJ2-5 NA TRBV7-2 TGTGCCAGCAGCCCGACAGCCCCTATTGAGACCCAGTACTTC CASSPTAPIETQYF
NA TRBJ2-7 TRBD1 TRBV3-1/TRBV3-2 TGTGCCAGCAGCCTCAATGTGGGGACAGGGCTTTACGAGCAGTACTTC CASSLNVGTGLYEQYF
NA TRBJ1-5 NA TRBV2 TGTGCCAGCAGCCTCGGGAATCAGCCCCAGCATTTT CASSLGNQPQHF
few TRBJ1-6 NA TRBV5-1 TGCGCCAGCAGCTTGGGCCAGGGATTTTCACCCCTCCACTTT CASSLGQGFSPLHF
NA TRBJ1-1 NA TRBV6-5 TGTGCCAGCAGTTTTGGACACGACACTGAAGCTTTCTTT CASSFGHDTEAFF
NA TRBJ2-5 NA TRBV24-1 TGTGCCACCAGTAATACTCGGGGGTACAAAGAGACCCAGTACTTC CATSNTRGYKETQYF
NA TRBJ1-1 NA TRBV19 TGTGCCAGTAGTTCGGTTGCGGGGTCAGTCGCTGAAGCTTTCTTT CASSSVAGSVAEAFF
NA TRBJ2-7 NA TRBV6-5 TGTGCCAGCATTCAGGGTTCAGGTCTCCACGAGCAGTACTTC CASIQGSGLHEQYF
NA TRBJ2-7 NA TRBV19 TGTGCCAGTAGTATAGATACCCGACGGGACTGGCCCTACGAGCAGTACTTC CASSIDTRRDWPYEQYF
NA TRBJ2-3 TRBD1 TRBV28 TGTGCCAGCAGTCCCCAGGGGCAGGGGGCTACAGATACGCAGTATTTT CASSPQGQGATDTQYF
once TRBJ1-5 TRBD1 TRBV5-1 TGCGCCAGCAGCCTACAGGGGGAGAGCAATCAGCCCCAGCATTTT CASSLQGESNQPQHF
NA TRBJ2-1 TRBD2 TRBV6-5 TGTGCCAGCACCGCTAGCGGGGGGGTCAATGAGCAGTTCTTC CASTASGGVNEQFF
NA TRBJ2-7 NA TRBV5-1 TGCGCCAGCAGCCTTGACAGCCGTGGGTACGAGCAGTACTTC CASSLDSRGYEQYF
few TRBJ1-5 NA TRBV6-2/TRBV6-3 TGTGCCAGCAGTTTGGCGGGGAGCAATCAGCCCCAGCATTTT CASSLAGSNQPQHF
NA TRBJ2-2 NA TRBV5-1 TGCGCCAGCAGCTTGAATGGGGCTAACACCGGGGAGCTGTTTTTT CASSLNGANTGELFF
once TRBJ2-1 TRBD2 TRBV5-1 TGCGCCAGCAGCTCCCCCAGCGGGGTGGGCAATGAGCAGTTCTTC CASSSPSGVGNEQFF
NA TRBJ1-1 TRBD1 TRBV7-2 TGTGCCAGCAGCTTAACCAGGGGGCCGGGGAACACTGAAGCTTTCTTT CASSLTRGPGNTEAFF
NA TRBJ2-4 NA TRBV7-9 TGTGCCAGCAGCTTAGAGGGGCCCAAAAACATTCAGTACTTC CASSLEGPKNIQYF
NA TRBJ1-1 NA TRBV3-1/TRBV3-2 TGTGCCAGCAGCCGCGGGGCGTCGAACACTGAAGCTTTCTTT CASSRGASNTEAFF
NA TRBJ2-3 NA TRBV7-2 TGTGCCAGCAGCCCCCGGGTCACAGATACGCAGTATTTT CASSPRVTDTQYF
NA TRBJ2-2 NA TRBV7-6 TGTGCCAGCAGCTTAGTAGTTCCACCTAACACCGGGGAGCTGTTTTTT CASSLVVPPNTGELFF
NA TRBJ1-2 TRBD1 TRBV24-1 TGTGCCACCAGTGAGGGGACAGGGCCTATAACTAACTATGGCTACACCTTC CATSEGTGPITNYGYTF
NA TRBJ1-1 TRBD1 TRBV4-2 TGTGCCAGCAGCCAAGACGGGACAGGGGCTGGCACTGAAGCTTTCTTT CASSQDGTGAGTEAFF
NA TRBJ2-2 TRBD2 TRBV11-2 TGTGCCAGCAGCCGTACAGCGGGGGCCCGGGGCACCGGGGAGCTGTTTTTT CASSRTAGARGTGELFF
NA TRBJ1-2 NA TRBV9 TGTGCCAGCAGCGTAGCAGACTCGTCCTATGGCTACACCTTC CASSVADSSYGYTF
NA TRBJ2-4 TRBD1 TRBV6-6 TGTGCCAGCAGACCGGGACAGGGCGTTCAGTACTTC CASRPGQGVQYF
NA TRBJ2-1 TRBD2 TRBV19 TGTGCCAGTAGTAATAGCGGGGGGACCTACAATGAGCAGTTCTTC CASSNSGGTYNEQFF
NA TRBJ2-3 NA TRBV5-4 TGTGCCAGCAGCTTGGAAGGGGTCCGCACAGATACGCAGTATTTT CASSLEGVRTDTQYF
NA TRBJ2-7 TRBD2 TRBV4-1 TGCGCCAGCAGCCAAGATACTAGCGGCCCCTACGAGCAGTACTTC CASSQDTSGPYEQYF
NA TRBJ1-2 TRBD1 TRBV28 TGTGCCAGCGCATTACAGGGGGCCCATGGCTACACCTTC CASALQGAHGYTF
NA TRBJ1-5 NA TRBV19 TGTGCCAGTAGTATAGAGGAAGGGGCAAATCAGCCCCAGCATTTT CASSIEEGANQPQHF
NA TRBJ1-1 NA TRBV19 TGTGCCAGTAGTCCTATTGGTATAGGGGAAAACACTGAAGCTTTCTTT CASSPIGIGENTEAFF
NA TRBJ1-1 NA TRBV19 TGTGCCAGTAGTATAGATGGGGCGAACACTGAAGCTTTCTTT CASSIDGANTEAFF
NA TRBJ2-3 TRBD1 TRBV18 TGTGCCAGCTCACCACGGGACAGGGTCGCCGATACGCAGTATTTT CASSPRDRVADTQYF
NA TRBJ1-5 NA TRBV5-5 TGTGCCAGCAGCTTGGTAGGGGACAATCAGCCCCAGCATTTT CASSLVGDNQPQHF
NA TRBJ1-4 NA TRBV5-1 TGCGCCAGCAGCTCCGGAGCAGGGATGGTCGATGAAAAACTGTTTTTT CASSSGAGMVDEKLFF
few TRBJ1-2 NA TRBV3-1/TRBV3-2 TGTGCCAGCAGCCAAGATTTCAGAAGCTATGGCTACACCTTC CASSQDFRSYGYTF
once TRBJ2-3 NA TRBV5-6 TGTGCCAGCAGCTTACAACCAGATACGCAGTATTTT CASSLQPDTQYF
NA TRBJ1-2 NA TRBV19 TGTGCCAGTATGCAGGGACTTTATGGCTACACCTTC CASMQGLYGYTF
NA TRBJ2-6 TRBD1 TRBV5-1 TGCGCCAGCAGCTCGGGACAGCTTCCTGAGGGGGCCAACGTCCTGACTTTC CASSSGQLPEGANVLTF
NA TRBJ2-3 NA TRBV6-5 TGTGCCAGCAGTTACTCGGGGCAGAGCACAGATACGCAGTATTTT CASSYSGQSTDTQYF
NA TRBJ2-1 TRBD2 TRBV5-6 TGTGCCAGCAGCCGTACTAGCGGGGGCTCCTACAATGAGCAGTTCTTC CASSRTSGGSYNEQFF
NA TRBJ2-6 NA TRBV3-1/TRBV3-2 TGTGCCAGCGAGGTATCTGGGGCCAACGTCCTGACTTTC CASEVSGANVLTF
NA TRBJ1-6 TRBD1 TRBV28 TGTGCCAGCAGCCCTTCGGACAGGCGAGCTAATTCACCCCTCCACTTT CASSPSDRRANSPLHF
NA TRBJ1-5 NA TRBV19 TGTGCCAGTAGTGGGGATTCGGGGCAGGGGATCAATCAGCCCCAGCATTTT CASSGDSGQGINQPQHF
NA TRBJ2-2 NA TRBV28 TGTGCCAGCAGTTTATTAATGGGAGAAAGGGTTACCGGGGAGCTGTTTTTT CASSLLMGERVTGELFF
NA TRBJ1-2 NA TRBV12-3/TRBV12-4 TGTGCCAGCAGCTACGACAGCGACTATGGCTACACCTTC CASSYDSDYGYTF
NA TRBJ2-3 TRBD1 TRBV5-1 TGCGCCAGCAGCTTGACAGGGGATGTGACAGATACGCAGTATTTT CASSLTGDVTDTQYF
NA TRBJ2-1 NA TRBV5-1 TGCGCCAGCAGCTTGATACAGGCTACCAATGAGCAGTTCTTC CASSLIQATNEQFF
NA TRBJ2-3 NA TRBV3-1/TRBV3-2 TGTGCCAGCAGCCCCCCAGCGGGGACAGGCGGGACGCAGTATTTT CASSPPAGTGGTQYF